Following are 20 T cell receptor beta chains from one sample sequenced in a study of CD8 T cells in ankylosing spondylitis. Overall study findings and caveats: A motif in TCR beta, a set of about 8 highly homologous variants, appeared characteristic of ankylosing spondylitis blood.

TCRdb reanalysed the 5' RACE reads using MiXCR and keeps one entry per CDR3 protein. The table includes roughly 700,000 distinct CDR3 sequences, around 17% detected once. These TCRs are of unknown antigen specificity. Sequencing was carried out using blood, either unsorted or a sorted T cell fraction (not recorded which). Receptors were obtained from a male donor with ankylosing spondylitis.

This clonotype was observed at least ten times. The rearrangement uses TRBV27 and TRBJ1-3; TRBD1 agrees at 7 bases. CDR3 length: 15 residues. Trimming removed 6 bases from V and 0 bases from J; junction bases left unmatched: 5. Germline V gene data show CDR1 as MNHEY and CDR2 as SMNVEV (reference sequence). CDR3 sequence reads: CASSRDSNSGNTIYF. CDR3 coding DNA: TGTGCCAGCAGCCGGGACAGCAACTCTGGAAACACCATATATTTT.

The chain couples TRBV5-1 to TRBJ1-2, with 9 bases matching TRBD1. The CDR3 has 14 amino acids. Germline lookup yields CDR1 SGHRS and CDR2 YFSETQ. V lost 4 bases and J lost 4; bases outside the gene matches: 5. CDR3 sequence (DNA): TGCGCCAGCAGCATAGACAGGGGGGGCTATGGCTACACCTTC. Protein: CASSIDRGGYGYTF.

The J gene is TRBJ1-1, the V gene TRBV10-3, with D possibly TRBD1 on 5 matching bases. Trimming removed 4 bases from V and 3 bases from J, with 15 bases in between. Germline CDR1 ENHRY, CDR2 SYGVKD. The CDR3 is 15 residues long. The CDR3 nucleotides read TGTGCCATCAGTGCCCTCCCGGGCAGGGACACTGAAGCTTTCTTT. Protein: CAISALPGRDTEAFF.

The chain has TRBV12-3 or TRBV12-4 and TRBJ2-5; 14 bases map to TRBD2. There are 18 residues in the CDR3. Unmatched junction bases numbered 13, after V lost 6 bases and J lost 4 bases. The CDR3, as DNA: TGTGCCAGCAGCCTGACTAGCGGGGGGGCCCGTAGTTCAGAGACCCAGTACTTC. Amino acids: CASSLTSGGARSSETQYF.

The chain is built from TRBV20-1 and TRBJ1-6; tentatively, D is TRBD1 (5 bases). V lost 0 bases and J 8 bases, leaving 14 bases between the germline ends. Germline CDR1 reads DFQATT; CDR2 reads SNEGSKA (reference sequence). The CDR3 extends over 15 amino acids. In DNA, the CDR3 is TGCAGTGCTAGAGATAAGGGCAGGGAATATTCACCCCTCCACTTT. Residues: CSARDKGREYSPLHF.

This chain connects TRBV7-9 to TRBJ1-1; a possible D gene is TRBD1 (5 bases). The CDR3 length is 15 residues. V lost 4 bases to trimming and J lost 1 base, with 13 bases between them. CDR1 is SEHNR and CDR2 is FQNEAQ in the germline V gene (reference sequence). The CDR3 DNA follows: TGTGCCAGCAGCTCACGGGACGGCCGGAACACTGAAGCTTTCTTT. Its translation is CASSSRDGRNTEAFF.

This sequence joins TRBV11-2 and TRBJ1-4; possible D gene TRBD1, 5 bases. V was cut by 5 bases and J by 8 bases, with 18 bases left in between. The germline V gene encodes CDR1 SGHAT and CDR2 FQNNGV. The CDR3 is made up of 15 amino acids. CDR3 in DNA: TGTGCCAGCAGCGCCCCGGGGACCTTGGGGGAAAAACTGTTTTTT. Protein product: CASSAPGTLGEKLFF.

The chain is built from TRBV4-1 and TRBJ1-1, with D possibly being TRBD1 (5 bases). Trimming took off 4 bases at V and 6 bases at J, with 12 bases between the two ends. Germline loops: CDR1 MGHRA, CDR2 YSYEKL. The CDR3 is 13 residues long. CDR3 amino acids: CASSPSRGPEAFF. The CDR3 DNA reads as TGCGCCAGCAGCCCGTCGCGGGGCCCTGAAGCTTTCTTT.

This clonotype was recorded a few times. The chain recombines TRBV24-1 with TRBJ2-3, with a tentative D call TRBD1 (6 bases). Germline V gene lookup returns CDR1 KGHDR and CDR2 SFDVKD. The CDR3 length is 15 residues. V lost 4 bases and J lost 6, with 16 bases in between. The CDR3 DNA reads TGTGCCACCAGTGAAGGGGGTCCTCGCCCGGATACGCAGTATTTT. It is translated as CATSEGGPRPDTQYF.

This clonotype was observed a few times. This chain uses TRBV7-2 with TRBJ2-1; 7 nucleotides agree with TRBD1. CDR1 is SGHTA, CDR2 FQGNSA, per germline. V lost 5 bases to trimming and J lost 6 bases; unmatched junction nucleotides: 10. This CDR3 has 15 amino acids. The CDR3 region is CASSLIGQVFNEQFF. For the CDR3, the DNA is TGTGCCAGCAGCCTTATTGGACAGGTCTTCAATGAGCAGTTCTTC.

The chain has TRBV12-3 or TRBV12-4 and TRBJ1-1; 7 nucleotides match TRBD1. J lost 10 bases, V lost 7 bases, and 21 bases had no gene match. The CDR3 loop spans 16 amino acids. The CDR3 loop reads CASTPSVTGASAGAFF. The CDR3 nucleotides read TGTGCCAGCACCCCTTCAGTAACAGGGGCCTCCGCCGGAGCTTTCTTT.

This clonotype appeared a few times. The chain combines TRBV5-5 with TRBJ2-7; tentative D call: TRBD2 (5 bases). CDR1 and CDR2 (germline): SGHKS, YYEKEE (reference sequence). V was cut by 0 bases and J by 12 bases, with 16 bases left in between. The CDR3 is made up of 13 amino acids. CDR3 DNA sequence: TGTGCCAGCAGCTTGGGAGGGATTGGCAGTCGGTACTTC. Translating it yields CASSLGGIGSRYF.

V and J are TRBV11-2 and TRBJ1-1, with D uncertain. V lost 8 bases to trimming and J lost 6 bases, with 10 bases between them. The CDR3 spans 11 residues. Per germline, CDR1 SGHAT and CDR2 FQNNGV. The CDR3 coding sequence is TGTGCCAGCGGTCAGGTCTCTGAAGCTTTCTTT. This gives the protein CASGQVSEAFF. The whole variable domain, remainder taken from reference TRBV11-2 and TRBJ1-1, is EAGVAQSPRYKIIEKRQSVAFWCNPISGHATLYWYQQILGQGPKLLIQFQNNGVVDDSQLPKDRFSAERLKGVDSTLKIQPAKLEDSAVYLCASGQVSEAFFGQGTRLTVV.

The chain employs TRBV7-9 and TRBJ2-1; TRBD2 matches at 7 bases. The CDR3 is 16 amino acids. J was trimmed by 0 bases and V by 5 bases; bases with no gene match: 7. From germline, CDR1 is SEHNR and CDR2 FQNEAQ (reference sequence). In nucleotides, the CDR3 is TGTGCCAGCAGCCCTTTCGGGGGGAGCTCCTACAATGAGCAGTTCTTC. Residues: CASSPFGGSSYNEQFF.

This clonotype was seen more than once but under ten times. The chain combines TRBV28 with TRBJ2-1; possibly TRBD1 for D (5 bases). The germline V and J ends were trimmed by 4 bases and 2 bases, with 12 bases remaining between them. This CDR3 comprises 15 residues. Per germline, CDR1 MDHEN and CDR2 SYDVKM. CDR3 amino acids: CASSSDSATYNEQFF. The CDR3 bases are TGTGCCAGCAGTTCCGACAGCGCAACCTACAATGAGCAGTTCTTC.

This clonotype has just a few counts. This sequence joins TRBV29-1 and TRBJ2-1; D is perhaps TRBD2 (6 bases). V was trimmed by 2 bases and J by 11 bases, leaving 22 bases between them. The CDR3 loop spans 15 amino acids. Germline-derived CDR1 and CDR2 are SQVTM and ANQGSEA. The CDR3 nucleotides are TGCAGCGTTGAACGGGGACTTTCAGAGGACTTGAAGCAGTTCTTC. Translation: CSVERGLSEDLKQFF.

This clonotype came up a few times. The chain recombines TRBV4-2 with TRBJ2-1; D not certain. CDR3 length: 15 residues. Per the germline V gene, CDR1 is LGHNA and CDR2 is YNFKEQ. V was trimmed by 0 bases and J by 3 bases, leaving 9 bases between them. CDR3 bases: TGTGCCAGCAGCCAAGATCAGGCGGTCTACAATGAGCAGTTCTTC. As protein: CASSQDQAVYNEQFF.

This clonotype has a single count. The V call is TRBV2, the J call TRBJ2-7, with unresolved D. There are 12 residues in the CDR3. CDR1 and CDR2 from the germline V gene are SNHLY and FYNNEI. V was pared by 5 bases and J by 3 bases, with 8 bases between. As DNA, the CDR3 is TGTGCCAGCAGTAAAGGGCTCTACGAGCAGTACTTC. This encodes CASSKGLYEQYF. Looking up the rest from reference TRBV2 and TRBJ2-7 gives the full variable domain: EPEVTQTPSHQVTQMGQEVILRCVPISNHLYFYWYRQILGQKVEFLVSFYNNEISEKSEIFDDQFSVERPDGSNFTLKIRSTKLEDSAMYFCASSKGLYEQYFGPGTRLTVT.

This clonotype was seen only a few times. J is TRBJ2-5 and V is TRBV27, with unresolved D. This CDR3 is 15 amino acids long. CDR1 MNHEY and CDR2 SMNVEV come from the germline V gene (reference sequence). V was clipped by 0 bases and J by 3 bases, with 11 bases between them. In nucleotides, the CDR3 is TGTGCCAGCAGTTTATCTGGCTCCTCCAAAGAGACCCAGTACTTC. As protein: CASSLSGSSKETQYF.

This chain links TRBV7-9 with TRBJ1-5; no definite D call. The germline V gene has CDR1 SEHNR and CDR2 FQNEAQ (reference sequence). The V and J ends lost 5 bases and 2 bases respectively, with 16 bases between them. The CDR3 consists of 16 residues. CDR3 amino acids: CASSASGLEGNQPQHF. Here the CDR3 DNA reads TGTGCCAGCAGCGCCTCCGGGCTAGAGGGCAATCAGCCCCAGCATTTT.